The following is a TCR beta chain sequence with its context. Its antigen specificity is not known. Base qualities were left out, and no much larger clone turns up one base away. These data come from a study of blood T cell repertoires in COVID-19 (dated by TCRdb to the early 2020s). Turning to the overall study: The collaborator samples originated in the United States, Italy and Spain and spanned the acute and convalescent phases of COVID-19. The material from the prospective study consisted of cDNA or gDNA derived from T cells, B-cell-depleted T cells, or PBMCs. The dataset comprised deeply sampled blood TCRbeta repertoires from subjects exposed to, actively infected with, or recovered from COVID-19. A freely available public database, intended as a resource for researchers studying the immune response to SARS-CoV-2, is where the repertoires were released. Samples were obtained from the ongoing ImmuneRACE study (first 160 participants) and from over 1,000 subjects provided by 6 global collaborators. A de-identified subject ID, COVID-19 status, age in years and sex were almost always included in the sample metadata. HLA class I and class II types, where available, came from metadata supplied by the sample provider rather than from assay-based typing.

Whole blood was collected in K2EDTA tubes by collaborating institutions according to the institutions' own protocols. For TCRbeta analysis, collaborators shipped samples in one of three forms: frozen whole blood, isolated PBMCs, or DNA extracted from either of those sample types. TCRbeta CDR3 regions were amplified from genomic DNA using the immunoSEQ Assay, a bias-controlled multiplex PCR. For the original study's pipeline: Nucleated cell counts per sample were estimated from amplification of reference gene primers within the assay. To quantify the absolute abundance of each unique TCRbeta CDR3 rearrangement, sequence reads were collapsed and filtered. Productive Simpson clonality was computed per sample as the square root of Simpson's diversity index over productive rearrangements. TCRdb's version of the immuneACCESS table is confined to in-frame rearrangements and falls short of the full clone set. An unresolved V gene accounts for under half of the shortfall where checked; the remainder is of unknown origin. That table is the source of V, J and clone size, and D and trimming were worked out from the DNA. In all, the sample holds 45,000 to 50,000 clones, and 86% of those were seen once. The top ten hold under 9.5% of the sample.

What the work shows at the level of the full study, not this receptor alone: The amount of clinical and demographic metadata varied by source and participant and was provided uncurated.

Ends trimmed: V by 10 bases, J by 6 bases; bases unmatched to a gene: 5. The germline V gene encodes CDR1 SNHLY and CDR2 FYNNEI. From its cysteine to its phenylalanine, the CDR3 spans 13 amino acids. Just the 39-base CDR3 DNA is kept, in frame starting at base 1. The chain couples TRBV2 to TRBJ1-4; 10 of the junction bases match TRBD1. Sequencing was carried out using peripheral blood. The sequence derives from a human donor in a cohort sampled during active COVID-19. The CDR3 corresponds to CATWTGGDEKLFF. The DNA sequence reads TGTGCCACCTGGACAGGGGGGGATGAAAAACTGTTTTTT.